What follows describes a single T cell receptor beta chain. What it recognizes is unknown. This specimen comes from a study of OX40 agonist ivuxolimab in advanced cancers. Study at large: Ivuxolimab, an antibody acting as an agonist of OX40 (CD134), was used to treat patients. Prior anti-PD-1, anti-PD-L1 or anti-CTLA-4 therapy was allowed; about 39% had some. General study results and limits: Partial responders receiving 0.1-3.0 mg/kg showed among the lowest clonal expansion. The mean number of expanded clones was higher in CD8+ T cells than in CD4+.

The length of the CDR3 is 17 residues. Trimming took 6 bases from V and 7 from J; bases not matched to a gene: 15. Germline CDR1 and CDR2: MDHEN and SYDVKM. Repertoires were generated with immunoSEQ multiplex PCR, while TCRdb's copy carries only in-frame clones and drops some. The sample has tens of thousands of clones, over 70% seen once. This TCR came from an adult with an advanced solid tumor such as melanoma, head and neck, liver or kidney cancer. The rearrangement uses TRBV28 and TRBJ1-5; TRBD1 agrees at 10 bases. The sequences come from CD4+ or CD8+ T cells sorted from blood, collected in a trial of the OX40 agonist ivuxolimab. CDR3 sequence reads: CASSDPIGTGVQQPQHF. The CDR3 region has the DNA TGTGCCAGCAGCGACCCCATCGGGACAGGGGTCCAACAGCCCCAGCATTTT.